A few counts support the clone carrying this T cell receptor beta chain. An end of the junction differs from the germline gene, which may be a read error. This specimen comes from a study of T-cell memory formation after mild COVID-19. From the 5' RACE reads, TCRdb called clonotypes with MiXCR, one entry per CDR3 protein. The table has over 35,000 distinct CDR3 sequences, roughly 9% seen once; the top ten hold approximately 12%. This receptor was obtained from an adult woman who had mild COVID-19 (a few samples of this study predate the infection). Cell type and time point are not known. Sequencing used PBMCs or a T cell subset sorted from them (not recorded which).

Here the CDR3 reads CASSGSLGGLNF. The CDR3 nucleotides are TGTGCCAGCAGTGGTTCGTTGGGGGGCTTGAACTTC. The chain couples TRBV25-1 to TRBJ2-7; D might be TRBD1 or TRBD2, each matching 6 bases. CDR3 length equals 12 residues. Germline V lookup: CDR1 MGHDK, CDR2 SYGVNS.